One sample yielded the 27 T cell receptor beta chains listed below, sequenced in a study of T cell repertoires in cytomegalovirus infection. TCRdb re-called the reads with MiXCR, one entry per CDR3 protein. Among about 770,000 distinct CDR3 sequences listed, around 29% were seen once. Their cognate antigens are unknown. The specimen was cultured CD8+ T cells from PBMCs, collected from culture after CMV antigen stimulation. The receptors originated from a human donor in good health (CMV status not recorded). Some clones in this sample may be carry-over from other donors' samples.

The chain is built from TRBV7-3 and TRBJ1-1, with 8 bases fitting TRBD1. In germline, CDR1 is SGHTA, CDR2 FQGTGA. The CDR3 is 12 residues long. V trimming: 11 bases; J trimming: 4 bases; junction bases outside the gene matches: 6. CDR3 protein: CAGLGQGTEAFF. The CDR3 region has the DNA TGTGCCGGACTAGGACAGGGCACTGAAGCTTTCTTT. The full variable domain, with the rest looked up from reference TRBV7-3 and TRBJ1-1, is GAGVSQTPSNKVTEKGKYVELRCDPISGHTALYWYRQSLGQGPEFLIYFQGTGAADDSGLPNDRFFAVRPEGSVSTLKIQRTERGDSAVYLCAGLGQGTEAFFGQGTRLTVV.

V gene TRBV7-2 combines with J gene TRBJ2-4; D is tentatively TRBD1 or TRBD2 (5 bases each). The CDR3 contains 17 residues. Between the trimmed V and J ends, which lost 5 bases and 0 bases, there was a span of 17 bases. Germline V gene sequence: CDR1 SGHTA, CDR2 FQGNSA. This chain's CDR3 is CASSPGEGRVAKNIQYF. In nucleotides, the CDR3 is TGTGCCAGCAGCCCAGGAGAGGGACGAGTAGCCAAAAACATTCAGTACTTC.

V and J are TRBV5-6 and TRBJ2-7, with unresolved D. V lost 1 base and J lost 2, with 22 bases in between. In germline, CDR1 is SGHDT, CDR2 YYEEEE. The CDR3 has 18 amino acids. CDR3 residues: CASSLKAELPGPTYEQYF. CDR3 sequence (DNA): TGTGCCAGCAGCTTGAAGGCAGAACTACCGGGCCCTACCTACGAGCAGTACTTC.

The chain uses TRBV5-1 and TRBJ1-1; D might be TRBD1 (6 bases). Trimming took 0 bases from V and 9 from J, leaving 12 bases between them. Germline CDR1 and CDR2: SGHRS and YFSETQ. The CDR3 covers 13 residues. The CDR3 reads CASSLVAGEQAFF. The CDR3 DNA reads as TGCGCCAGCAGCTTGGTGGCAGGGGAGCAAGCTTTCTTT.

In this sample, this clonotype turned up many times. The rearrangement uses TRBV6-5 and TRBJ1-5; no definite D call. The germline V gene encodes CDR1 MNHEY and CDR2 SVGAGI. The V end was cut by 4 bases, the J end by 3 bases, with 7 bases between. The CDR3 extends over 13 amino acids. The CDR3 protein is CASSLGINQPQHF. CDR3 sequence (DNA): TGTGCCAGCAGTTTGGGAATCAATCAGCCCCAGCATTTT.

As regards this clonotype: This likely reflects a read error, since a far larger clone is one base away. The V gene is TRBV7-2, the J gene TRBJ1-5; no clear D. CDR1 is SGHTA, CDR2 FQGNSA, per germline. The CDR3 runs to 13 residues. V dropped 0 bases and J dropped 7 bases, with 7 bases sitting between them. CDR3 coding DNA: TGTGCCAGCAGCTTAGCGGGTCAACAGCCCCAGCATTTT. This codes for CASSLAGQQPQHF.

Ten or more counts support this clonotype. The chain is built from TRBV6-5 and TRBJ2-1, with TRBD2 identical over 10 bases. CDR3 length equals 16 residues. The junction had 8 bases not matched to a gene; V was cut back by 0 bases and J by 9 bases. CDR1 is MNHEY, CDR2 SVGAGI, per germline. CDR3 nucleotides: TGTGCCAGCAGTTACTCGGGTGGGACTAGCGTTGTTGAGCAGTTCTTC. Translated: CASSYSGGTSVVEQFF.

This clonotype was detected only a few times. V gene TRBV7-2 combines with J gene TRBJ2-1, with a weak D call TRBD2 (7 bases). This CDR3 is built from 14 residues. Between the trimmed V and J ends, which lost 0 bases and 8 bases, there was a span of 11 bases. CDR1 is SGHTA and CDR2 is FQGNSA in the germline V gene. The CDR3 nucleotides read TGTGCCAGCAGCTTAGCGGGGGGGGCGCATGAGCAGTTCTTC. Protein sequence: CASSLAGGAHEQFF.

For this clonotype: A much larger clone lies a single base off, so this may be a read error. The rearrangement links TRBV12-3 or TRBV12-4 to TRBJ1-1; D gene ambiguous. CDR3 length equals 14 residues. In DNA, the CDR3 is TGTGCCAGCAGTAAAGTTGGTAAGAACACTGTAGCTTTCTTT. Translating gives CASSKVGKNTVAFF.

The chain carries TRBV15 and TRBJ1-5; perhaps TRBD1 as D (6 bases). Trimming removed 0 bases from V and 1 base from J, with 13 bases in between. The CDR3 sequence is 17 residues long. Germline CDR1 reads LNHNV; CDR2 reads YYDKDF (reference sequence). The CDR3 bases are TGTGCCACCAGCAGAGATAAGAGGGGGGCAAGCAATCAGCCCCAGCATTTT. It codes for CATSRDKRGASNQPQHF.

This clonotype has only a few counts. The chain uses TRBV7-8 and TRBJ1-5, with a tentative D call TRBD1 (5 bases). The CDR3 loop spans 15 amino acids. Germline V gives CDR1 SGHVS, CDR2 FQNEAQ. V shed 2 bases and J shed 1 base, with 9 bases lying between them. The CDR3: CASSLNGASNQPQHF. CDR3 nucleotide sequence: TGTGCCAGCAGCTTAAACGGGGCGAGCAATCAGCCCCAGCATTTT. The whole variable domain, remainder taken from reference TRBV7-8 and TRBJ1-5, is GAGVSQSPRYKVAKRGQDVALRCDPISGHVSLFWYQQALGQGPEFLTYFQNEAQLDKSGLPSDRFFAERPEGSVSTLKIQRTQQEDSAVYLCASSLNGASNQPQHFGDGTRLSIL.

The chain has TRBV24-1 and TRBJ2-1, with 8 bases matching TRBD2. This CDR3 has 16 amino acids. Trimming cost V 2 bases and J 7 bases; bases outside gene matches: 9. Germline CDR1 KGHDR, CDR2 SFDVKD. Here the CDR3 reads CATSDSRGAGGNEQFF. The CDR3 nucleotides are TGTGCCACCAGTGATTCGCGGGGGGCCGGGGGAAATGAGCAGTTCTTC.

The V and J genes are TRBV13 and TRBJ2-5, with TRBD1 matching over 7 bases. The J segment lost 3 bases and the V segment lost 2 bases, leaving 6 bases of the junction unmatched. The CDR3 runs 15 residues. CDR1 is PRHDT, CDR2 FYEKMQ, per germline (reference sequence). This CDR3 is CASSLTGQRKETQYF. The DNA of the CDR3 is TGTGCCAGCAGCTTAACGGGACAGAGAAAAGAGACCCAGTACTTC. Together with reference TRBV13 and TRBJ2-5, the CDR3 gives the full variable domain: AAGVIQSPRHLIKEKRETATLKCYPIPRHDTVYWYQQGPGQDPQFLISFYEKMQSDKGSIPDRFSAQQFSDYHSELNMSSLELGDSALYFCASSLTGQRKETQYFGPGTRLLVL.

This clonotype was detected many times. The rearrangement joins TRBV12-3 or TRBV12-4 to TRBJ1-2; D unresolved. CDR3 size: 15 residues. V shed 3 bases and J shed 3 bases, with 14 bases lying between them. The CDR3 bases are TGTGCCAGCAGTTTCGCCTCTATAATCTACTATGGCTACACCTTC. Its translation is CASSFASIIYYGYTF.

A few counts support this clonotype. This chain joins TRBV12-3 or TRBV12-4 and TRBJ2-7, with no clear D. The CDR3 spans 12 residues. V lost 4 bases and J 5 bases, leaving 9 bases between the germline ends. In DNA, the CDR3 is TGTGCCAGCAGTTACACAAGGCACGAGCAGTACTTC. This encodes CASSYTRHEQYF.

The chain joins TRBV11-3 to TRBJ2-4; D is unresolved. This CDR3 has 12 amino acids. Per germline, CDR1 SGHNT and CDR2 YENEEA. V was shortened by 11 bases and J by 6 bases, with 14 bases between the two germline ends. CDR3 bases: TGTGCCCGCCGGAGTACGGGAAACATTCAGTACTTC. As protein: CARRSTGNIQYF.

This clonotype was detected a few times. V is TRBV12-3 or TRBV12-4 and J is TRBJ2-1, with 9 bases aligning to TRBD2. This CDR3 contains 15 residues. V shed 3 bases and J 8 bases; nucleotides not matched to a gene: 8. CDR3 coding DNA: TGTGCCAGCAGTTTCTCGGCGGGGGGGCATGATGAGCAGTTCTTC. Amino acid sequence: CASSFSAGGHDEQFF.

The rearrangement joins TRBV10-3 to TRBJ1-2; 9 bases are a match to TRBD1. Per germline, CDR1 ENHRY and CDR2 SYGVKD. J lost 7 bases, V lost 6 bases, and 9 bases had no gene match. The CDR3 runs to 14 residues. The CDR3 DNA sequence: TGTGCCATCAGCGAACCGGGACAGGGCTTTGGCTACACCTTC. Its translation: CAISEPGQGFGYTF.

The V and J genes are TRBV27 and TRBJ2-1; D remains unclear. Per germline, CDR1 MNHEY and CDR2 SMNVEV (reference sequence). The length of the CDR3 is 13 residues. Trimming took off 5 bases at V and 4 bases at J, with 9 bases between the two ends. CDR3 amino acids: CASSTTDYNEQFF. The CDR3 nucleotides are TGTGCCAGCAGTACCACAGATTACAATGAGCAGTTCTTC.

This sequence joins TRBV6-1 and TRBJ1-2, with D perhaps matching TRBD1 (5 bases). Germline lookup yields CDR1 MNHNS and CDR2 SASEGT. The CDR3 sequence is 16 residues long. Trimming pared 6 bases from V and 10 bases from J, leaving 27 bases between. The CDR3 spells CASSYKTQGSLEYYTF. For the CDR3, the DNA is TGTGCCAGCAGCTATAAAACTCAGGGTAGCTTGGAGTACTACACCTTC.

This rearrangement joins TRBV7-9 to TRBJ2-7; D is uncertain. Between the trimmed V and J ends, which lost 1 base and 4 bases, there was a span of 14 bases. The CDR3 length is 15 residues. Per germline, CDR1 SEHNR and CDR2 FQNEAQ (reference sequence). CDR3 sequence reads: CASSLGPSEEYEQYV. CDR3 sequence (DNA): TGTGCCAGCAGCTTAGGGCCATCTGAAGAATACGAGCAGTACGTC.

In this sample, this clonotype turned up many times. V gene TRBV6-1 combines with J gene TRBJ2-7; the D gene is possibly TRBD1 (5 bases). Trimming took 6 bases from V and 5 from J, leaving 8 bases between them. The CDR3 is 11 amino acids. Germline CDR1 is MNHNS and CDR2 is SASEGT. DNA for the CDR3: TGTGCCAGCAGACGACAGAACGAGCAGTACTTC. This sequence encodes CASRRQNEQYF.

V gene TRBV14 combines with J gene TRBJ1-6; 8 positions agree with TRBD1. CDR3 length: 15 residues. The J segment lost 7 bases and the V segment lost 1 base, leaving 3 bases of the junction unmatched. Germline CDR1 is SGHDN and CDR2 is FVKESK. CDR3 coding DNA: TGTGCCAGCAGCCAAGGACAGGGGCGGAATTCACCCCTCCACTTT. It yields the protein CASSQGQGRNSPLHF.

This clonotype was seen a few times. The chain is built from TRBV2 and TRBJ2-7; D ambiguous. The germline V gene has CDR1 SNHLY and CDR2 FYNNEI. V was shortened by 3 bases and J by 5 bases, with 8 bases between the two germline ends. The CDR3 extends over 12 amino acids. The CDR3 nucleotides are TGTGCCAGCAGTGATAACAGTGACGAGCAGTACGTC. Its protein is CASSDNSDEQYV.

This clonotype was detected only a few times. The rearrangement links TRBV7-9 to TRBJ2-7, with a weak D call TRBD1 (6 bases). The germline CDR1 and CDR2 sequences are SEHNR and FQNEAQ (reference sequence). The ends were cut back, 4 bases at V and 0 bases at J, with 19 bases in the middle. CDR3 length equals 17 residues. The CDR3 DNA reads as TGTGCCAGCAGCTACCGCCCGGACAGAAGGTCCTCCTACGAGCAGTACTTC. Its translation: CASSYRPDRRSSYEQYF.

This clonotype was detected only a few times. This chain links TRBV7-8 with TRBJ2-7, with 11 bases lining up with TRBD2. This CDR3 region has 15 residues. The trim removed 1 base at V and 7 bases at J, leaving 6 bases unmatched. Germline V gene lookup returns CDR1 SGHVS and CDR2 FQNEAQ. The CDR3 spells CASSLEGLAGFEQYF. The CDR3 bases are TGTGCCAGCAGCTTAGAAGGACTAGCGGGTTTTGAGCAGTACTTC.

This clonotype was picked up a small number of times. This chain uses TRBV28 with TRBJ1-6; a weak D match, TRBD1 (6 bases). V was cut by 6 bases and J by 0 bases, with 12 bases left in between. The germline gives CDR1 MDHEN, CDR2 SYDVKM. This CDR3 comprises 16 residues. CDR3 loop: CASRNDRSSYNSPLHF. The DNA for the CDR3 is TGTGCCAGCAGGAACGACAGGAGCTCCTATAATTCACCCCTCCACTTT.